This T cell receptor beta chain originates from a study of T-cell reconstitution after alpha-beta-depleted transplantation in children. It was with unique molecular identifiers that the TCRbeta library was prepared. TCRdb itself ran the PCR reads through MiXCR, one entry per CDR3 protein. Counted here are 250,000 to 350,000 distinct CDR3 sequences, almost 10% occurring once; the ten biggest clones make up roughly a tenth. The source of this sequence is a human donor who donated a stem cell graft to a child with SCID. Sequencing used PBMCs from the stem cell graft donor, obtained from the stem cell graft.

CDR3 amino acids: CSAKKGHSNYGYTF. CDR3 in DNA: TGCAGTGCCAAGAAGGGACATTCTAACTATGGCTACACCTTC. The chain uses TRBV20-1 and TRBJ1-2, with D possibly being TRBD1 (6 bases). Trimming left V 6 bases short and J 0 bases short, with 14 bases between. Germline CDR1 is DFQATT and CDR2 is SNEGSKA (reference sequence). The CDR3 is 14 amino acids.